This T cell receptor beta chain was found in a study of T cells after yellow fever vaccination. About this clonotype: Its antigen is still unknown.

General observations from the study: Researchers report a weaker secondary response that nonetheless peaked faster, day 5 versus 15. Clones from primary vaccination mostly reappeared after the booster (about 97% CD4, 88% CD8).

It was through 5'RACE template switching that TCR cDNA was made, with a universal primer site and UMIs added. TCRdb analysed the 5' RACE reads with MiXCR anew, one entry per CDR3 protein. The sample gives under 700,000 distinct CDR3 sequences, about 17% of which show up once; approximately 15% is in the top ten. The specimen comprised PBMCs, sampled 4 to 5 days after the first yellow fever vaccination. This clonotype originated in a young man who received the YFV17D yellow fever vaccine.

The CDR3 DNA is TGTGCCAGCAGCATCGGGACGAACCAAGAGACCCAGTACTTC. This encodes CASSIGTNQETQYF. The V gene is TRBV7-2, the J gene TRBJ2-5; D is perhaps TRBD1 or TRBD2 (5 bases each). This CDR3 has 14 amino acids. Trimming took off 5 bases at V and 0 bases at J, with 10 bases between the two ends. CDR1 is SGHTA and CDR2 is FQGNSA in the germline V gene. Complete variable domain (other parts from reference TRBV7-2 and TRBJ2-5): GAGVSQSPSNKVTEKGKDVELRCDPISGHTALYWYRQSLGQGLEFLIYFQGNSAPDKSGLPSDRFSAERTGGSVSTLTIQRTQQEDSAVYLCASSIGTNQETQYFGPGTRLLVL.